There are a few counts of the clone carrying this TCR beta chain. Its antigen is currently unknown. Trimming cost V 3 bases and J 4 bases, with 10 bases left between them. This CDR3 comprises 14 residues. The data belong to a study of T-cell memory formation after mild COVID-19. Study-level information: TCR clusters mostly belonged to single donors. Overall study findings and caveats: Pre-infection memory showed some responding clones, and this suggested that cross-reactive memory joined. Whether day 37 second-wave clones are SARS-CoV-2-specific was not confirmed. Of the contracting clones, CD4+ ones lay mainly in CM and EM, and CD8+ ones in EMRA.

TCRdb re-called the 5' RACE reads with MiXCR, one entry per CDR3 protein. The sample yields 90,000 to 130,000 distinct CDR3 sequences, 15% to 20% seen once. Specimen: PBMCs or a T cell subset sorted from them (not recorded which). This receptor was taken from a man aged 18 to 29 who had mild COVID-19 (a few samples of this study predate the infection). Cell type and time point are not known. The chain links TRBV12-3 or TRBV12-4 to TRBJ1-3; D gene ambiguous. CDR3 in amino acids: CASSFIGRGNTIYF. The CDR3 DNA sequence: TGTGCCAGCAGTTTCATCGGCCGAGGAAACACCATATATTTT.